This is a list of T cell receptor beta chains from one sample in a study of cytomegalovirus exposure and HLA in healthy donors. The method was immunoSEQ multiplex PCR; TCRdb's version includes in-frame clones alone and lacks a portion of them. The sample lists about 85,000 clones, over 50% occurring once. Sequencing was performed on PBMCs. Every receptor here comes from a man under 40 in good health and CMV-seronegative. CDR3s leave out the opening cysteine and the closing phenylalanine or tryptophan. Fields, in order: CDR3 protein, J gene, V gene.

CDR3aa: AWSVLQKHTEAF
j_gene: TRBJ1-1
v_gene: TRBV30

CDR3aa: ASSNGTASGANVLT
j_gene: TRBJ2-6
v_gene: TRBV21-1

CDR3aa: ASSQDSTARQGASPQH
j_gene: TRBJ1-5
v_gene: TRBV4-1

CDR3aa: STAGTGVSETQY
j_gene: TRBJ2-5
v_gene: TRBV29-1

CDR3aa: ASSAIRGRGTEAF
j_gene: TRBJ1-1
v_gene: TRBV11-2

CDR3aa: ASSHGTSADTQY
j_gene: TRBJ2-3
v_gene: TRBV19

CDR3aa: ASSNRWTELNSPLH
j_gene: TRBJ1-6
v_gene: TRBV21-1

CDR3aa: ASGSHSPYEQY
j_gene: TRBJ2-7
v_gene: TRBV12-5

CDR3aa: ASSPGLSVRAQY
j_gene: TRBJ2-3
v_gene: TRBV27

CDR3aa: ASSLDGQVYNEQF
j_gene: TRBJ2-1
v_gene: TRBV13

CDR3aa: ASRPGGGSNEQF
j_gene: TRBJ2-1
v_gene: TRBV5-1

CDR3aa: ASSIGVSGYT
j_gene: TRBJ1-2
v_gene: TRBV19

CDR3aa: ASSDRGRGTGELF
j_gene: TRBJ2-2
v_gene: TRBV25-1

CDR3aa: ASSLVAGVQETQY
j_gene: TRBJ2-5
v_gene: TRBV11-2

CDR3aa: AISELADINYGYT
j_gene: TRBJ1-2
v_gene: TRBV10-3

CDR3aa: ASSLLYLWGRGSYNEQF
j_gene: TRBJ2-1
v_gene: TRBV28

CDR3aa: ASSPFQRENNEQF
j_gene: TRBJ2-1
v_gene: TRBV18

CDR3aa: ASSQSYPGARSPLH
j_gene: TRBJ1-6
v_gene: TRBV23-1

CDR3aa: ASSLATSGSGYEQY
j_gene: TRBJ2-7
v_gene: TRBV5-1

CDR3aa: ASSLTRVNEQF
j_gene: TRBJ2-1
v_gene: TRBV28

CDR3aa: ASSARGGDEKLF
j_gene: TRBJ1-4
v_gene: TRBV7-9

CDR3aa: ASSLSHDRTGTYEQY
j_gene: .
v_gene: TRBV27

CDR3aa: ASSPERGFRSNQPQH
j_gene: TRBJ1-5
v_gene: TRBV16

CDR3aa: AIRTSADNEQF
j_gene: TRBJ2-1
v_gene: TRBV10-3

CDR3aa: ASSQRGRGGETQY
j_gene: TRBJ2-5
v_gene: TRBV4-3

CDR3aa: ASSLYLQHTEAF
j_gene: TRBJ1-1
v_gene: TRBV7-6

CDR3aa: ASSAGTGVFYEQY
j_gene: TRBJ2-7
v_gene: TRBV2

CDR3aa: ASSVGWVQGGDYGYT
j_gene: TRBJ1-2
v_gene: TRBV9